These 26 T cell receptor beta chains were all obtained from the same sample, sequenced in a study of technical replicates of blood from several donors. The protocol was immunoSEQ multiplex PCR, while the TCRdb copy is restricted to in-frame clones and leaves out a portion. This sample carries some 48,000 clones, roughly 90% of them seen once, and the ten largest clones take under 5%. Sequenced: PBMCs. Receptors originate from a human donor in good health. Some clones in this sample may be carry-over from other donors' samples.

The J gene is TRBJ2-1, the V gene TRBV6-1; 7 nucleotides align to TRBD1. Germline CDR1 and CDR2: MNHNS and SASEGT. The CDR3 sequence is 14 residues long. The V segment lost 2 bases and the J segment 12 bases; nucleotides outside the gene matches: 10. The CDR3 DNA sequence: TGTGCCAGCAGTGAATCCCTTAAGGGGGCGGTGCAGTTCTTC. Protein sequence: CASSESLKGAVQFF.

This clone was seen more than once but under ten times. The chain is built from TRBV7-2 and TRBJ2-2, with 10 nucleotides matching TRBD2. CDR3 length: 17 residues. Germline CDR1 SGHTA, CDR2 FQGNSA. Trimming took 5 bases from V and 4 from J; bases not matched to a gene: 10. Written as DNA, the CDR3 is TGTGCCAGCAGCCCCTCAGTCGCTAGCGGGAGCACCGGGGAGCTGTTTTTT. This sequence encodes CASSPSVASGSTGELFF.

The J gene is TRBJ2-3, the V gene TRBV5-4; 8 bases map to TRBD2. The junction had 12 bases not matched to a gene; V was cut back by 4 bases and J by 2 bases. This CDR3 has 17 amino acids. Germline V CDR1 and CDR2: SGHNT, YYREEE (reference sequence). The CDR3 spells CASSAGPSGGPTDTQYF. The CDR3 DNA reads TGTGCCAGCAGCGCGGGCCCCTCGGGAGGGCCCACAGATACGCAGTATTTT.

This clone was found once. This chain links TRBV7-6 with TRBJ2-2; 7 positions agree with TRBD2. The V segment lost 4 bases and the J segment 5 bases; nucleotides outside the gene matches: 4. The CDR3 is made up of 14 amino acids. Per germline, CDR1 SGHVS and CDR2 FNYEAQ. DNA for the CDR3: TGTGCCAGCAGCTGGGAGGGTGGGACCGGGGAGCTGTTTTTT. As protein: CASSWEGGTGELFF.

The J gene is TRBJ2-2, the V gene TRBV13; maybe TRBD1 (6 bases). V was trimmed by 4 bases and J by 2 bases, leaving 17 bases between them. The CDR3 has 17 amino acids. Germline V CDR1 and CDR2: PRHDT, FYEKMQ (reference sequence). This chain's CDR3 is CASSYGGQSINTGELFF. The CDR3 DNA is TGTGCCAGCAGCTACGGCGGACAGTCTATTAACACCGGGGAGCTGTTTTTT.

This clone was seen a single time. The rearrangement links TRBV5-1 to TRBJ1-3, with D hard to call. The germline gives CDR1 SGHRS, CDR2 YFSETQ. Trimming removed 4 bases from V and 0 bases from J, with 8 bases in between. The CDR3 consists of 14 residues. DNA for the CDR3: TGCGCCAGCAGCCCGGGAGACTCTGGAAACACCATATATTTT. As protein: CASSPGDSGNTIYF.

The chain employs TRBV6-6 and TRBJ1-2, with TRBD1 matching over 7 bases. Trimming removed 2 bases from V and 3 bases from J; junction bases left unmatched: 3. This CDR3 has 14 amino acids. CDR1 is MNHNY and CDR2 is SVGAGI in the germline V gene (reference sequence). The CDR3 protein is CASSYNGQDYGYTF. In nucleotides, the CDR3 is TGTGCCAGCAGTTACAACGGACAGGACTATGGCTACACCTTC.

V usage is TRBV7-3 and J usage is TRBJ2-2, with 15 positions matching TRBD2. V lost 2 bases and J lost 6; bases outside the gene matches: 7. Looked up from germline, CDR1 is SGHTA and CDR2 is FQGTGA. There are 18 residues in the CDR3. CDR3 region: CASSLPGLAGGPAGELFF. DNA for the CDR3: TGTGCCAGCAGCTTACCCGGACTAGCGGGAGGGCCGGCCGGGGAGCTGTTTTTT. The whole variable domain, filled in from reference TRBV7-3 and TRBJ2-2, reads GAGVSQTPSNKVTEKGKYVELRCDPISGHTALYWYRQSLGQGPEFLIYFQGTGAADDSGLPNDRFFAVRPEGSVSTLKIQRTERGDSAVYLCASSLPGLAGGPAGELFFGEGSRLTVL.

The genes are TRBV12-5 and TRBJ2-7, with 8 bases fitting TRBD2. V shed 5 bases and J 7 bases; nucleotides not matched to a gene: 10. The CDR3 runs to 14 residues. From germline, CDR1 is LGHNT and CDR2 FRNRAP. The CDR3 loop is CASGPSAGVAEQYF. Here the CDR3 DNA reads TGTGCTAGTGGTCCATCAGCGGGGGTTGCAGAGCAGTACTTC.

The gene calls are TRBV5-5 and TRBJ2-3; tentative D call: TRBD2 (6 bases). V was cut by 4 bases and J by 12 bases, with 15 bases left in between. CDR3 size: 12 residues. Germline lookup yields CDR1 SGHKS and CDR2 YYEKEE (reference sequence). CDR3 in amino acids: CASSGVGTVQYF. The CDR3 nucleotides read TGTGCCAGCAGCGGGGTGGGGACTGTACAGTATTTT.

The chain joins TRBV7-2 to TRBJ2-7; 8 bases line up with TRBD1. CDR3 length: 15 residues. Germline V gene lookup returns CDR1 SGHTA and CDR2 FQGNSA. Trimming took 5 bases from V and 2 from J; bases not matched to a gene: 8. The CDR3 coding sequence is TGTGCCAGCAGCCAGGGGGCAGGGGTAGCCTACGAGCAGTACTTC. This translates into CASSQGAGVAYEQYF.

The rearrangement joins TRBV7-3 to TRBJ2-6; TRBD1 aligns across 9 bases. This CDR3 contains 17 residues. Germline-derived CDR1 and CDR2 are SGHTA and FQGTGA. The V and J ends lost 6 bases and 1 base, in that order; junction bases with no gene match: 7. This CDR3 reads CASRGTGFTSGANVLTF. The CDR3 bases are TGTGCCAGCAGGGGGACAGGGTTCACTTCTGGGGCCAACGTCCTGACTTTC.

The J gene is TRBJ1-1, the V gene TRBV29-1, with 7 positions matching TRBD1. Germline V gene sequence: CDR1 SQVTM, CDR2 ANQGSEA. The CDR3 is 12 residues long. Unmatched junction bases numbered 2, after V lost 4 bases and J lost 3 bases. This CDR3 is CSVGTGDTEAFF. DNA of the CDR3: TGCAGCGTTGGAACAGGGGACACTGAAGCTTTCTTT.

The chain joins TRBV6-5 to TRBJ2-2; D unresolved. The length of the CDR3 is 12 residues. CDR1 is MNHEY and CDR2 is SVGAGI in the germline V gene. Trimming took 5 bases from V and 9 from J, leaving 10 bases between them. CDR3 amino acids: CASSNVWRELFF. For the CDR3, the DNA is TGTGCCAGCAGTAACGTCTGGCGGGAGCTGTTTTTT.

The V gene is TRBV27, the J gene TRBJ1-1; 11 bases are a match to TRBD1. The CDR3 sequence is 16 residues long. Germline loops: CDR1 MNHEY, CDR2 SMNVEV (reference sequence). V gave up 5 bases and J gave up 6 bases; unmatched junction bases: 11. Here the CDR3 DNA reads TGTGCCAGCAGTCCACCCCGGACAGGGGGCTGGTCTGAAGCTTTCTTT. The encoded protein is CASSPPRTGGWSEAFF.

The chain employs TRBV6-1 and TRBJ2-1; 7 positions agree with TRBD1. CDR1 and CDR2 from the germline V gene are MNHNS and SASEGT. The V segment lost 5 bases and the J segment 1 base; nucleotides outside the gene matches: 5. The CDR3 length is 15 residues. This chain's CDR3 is CASSKGQASYNEQFF. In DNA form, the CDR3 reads TGTGCCAGCAGTAAAGGACAGGCGTCCTACAATGAGCAGTTCTTC.

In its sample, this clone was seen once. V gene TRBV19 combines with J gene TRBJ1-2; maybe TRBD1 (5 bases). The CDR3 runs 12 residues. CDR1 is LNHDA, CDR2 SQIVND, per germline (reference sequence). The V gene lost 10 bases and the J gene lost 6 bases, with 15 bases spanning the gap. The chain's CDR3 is CAITDRYNGYTF. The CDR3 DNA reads TGTGCCATCACCGACAGATATAATGGCTACACCTTC.

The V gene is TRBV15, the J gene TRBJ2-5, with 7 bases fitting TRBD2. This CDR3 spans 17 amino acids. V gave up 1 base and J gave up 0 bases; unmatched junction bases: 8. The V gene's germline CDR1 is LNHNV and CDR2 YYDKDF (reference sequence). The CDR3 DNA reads TGTGCCACCAGCAGAGGAAGGCTAGCGGTTTACCAAGAGACCCAGTACTTC. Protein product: CATSRGRLAVYQETQYF.

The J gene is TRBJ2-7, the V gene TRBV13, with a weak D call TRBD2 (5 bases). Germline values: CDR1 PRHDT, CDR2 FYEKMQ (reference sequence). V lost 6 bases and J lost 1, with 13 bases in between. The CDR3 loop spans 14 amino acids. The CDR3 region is CASRVAGGSYEQYF. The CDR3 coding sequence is TGTGCCAGCAGGGTCGCCGGAGGATCCTACGAGCAGTACTTC.

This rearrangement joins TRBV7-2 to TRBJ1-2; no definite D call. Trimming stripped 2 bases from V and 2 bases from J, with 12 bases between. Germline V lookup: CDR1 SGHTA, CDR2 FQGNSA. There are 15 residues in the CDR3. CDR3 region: CASSLLGSLNYGYTF. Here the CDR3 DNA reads TGTGCCAGCAGCTTACTTGGGAGCTTAAACTATGGCTACACCTTC.

The chain's CDR3 is CASSFFPGGRPLHF. CDR3 coding DNA: TGCGCCAGCAGCTTTTTTCCAGGGGGACGACCCCTCCACTTT. V usage is TRBV5-1 and J usage is TRBJ1-6; the match to TRBD1 covers 7 bases. CDR1 and CDR2 from the germline V gene are SGHRS and YFSETQ. V was clipped by 2 bases and J by 12 bases; unmatched bases: 8. This CDR3 has 14 amino acids.

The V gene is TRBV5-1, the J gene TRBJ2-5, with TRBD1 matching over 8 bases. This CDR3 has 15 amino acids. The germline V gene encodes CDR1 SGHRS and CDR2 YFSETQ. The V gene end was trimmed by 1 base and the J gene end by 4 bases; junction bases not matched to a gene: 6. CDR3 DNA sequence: TGCGCCAGCAGCTTGTCGGACAGGGCCGCAGAGACCCAGTACTTC. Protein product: CASSLSDRAAETQYF.

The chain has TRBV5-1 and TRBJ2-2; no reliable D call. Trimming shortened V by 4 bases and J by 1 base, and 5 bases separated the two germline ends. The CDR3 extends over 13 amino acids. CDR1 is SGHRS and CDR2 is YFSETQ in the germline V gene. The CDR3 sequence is CASSPENTGELFF. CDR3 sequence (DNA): TGCGCCAGCAGCCCAGAGAACACCGGGGAGCTGTTTTTT.

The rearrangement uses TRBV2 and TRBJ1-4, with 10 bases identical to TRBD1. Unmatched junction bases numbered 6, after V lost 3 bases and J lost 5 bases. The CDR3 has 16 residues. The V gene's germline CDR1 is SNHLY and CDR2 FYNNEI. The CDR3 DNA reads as TGTGCCAGCAGTGAGCCGGGGACAGGGGTCAATGAAAAACTGTTTTTT. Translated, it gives CASSEPGTGVNEKLFF.

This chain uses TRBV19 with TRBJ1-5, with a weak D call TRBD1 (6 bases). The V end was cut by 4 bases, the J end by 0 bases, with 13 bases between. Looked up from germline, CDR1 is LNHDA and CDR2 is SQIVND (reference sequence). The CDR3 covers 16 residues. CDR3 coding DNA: TGTGCCAGTAGTAACAGGGACCTTTATAGCAATCAGCCCCAGCATTTT. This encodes CASSNRDLYSNQPQHF.

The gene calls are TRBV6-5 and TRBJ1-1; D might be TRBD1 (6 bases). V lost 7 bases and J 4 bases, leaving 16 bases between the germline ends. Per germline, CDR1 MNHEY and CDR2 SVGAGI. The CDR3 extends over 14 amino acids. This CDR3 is CASTLTGLGTEAFF. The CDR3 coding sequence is TGTGCCAGCACACTGACAGGCCTGGGCACTGAAGCTTTCTTT.